Presented here are 19 T cell receptor beta chains from one specimen sequenced in a study of blood T cell repertoires in COVID-19. Assay used: immunoSEQ multiplex PCR; TCRdb lists only in-frame clones, some missing. The profile shows 70,000 or so clones, 70% to 90% of them singletons. Sequencing was carried out using peripheral blood. The receptors were gathered from a man in his forties or fifties with COVID-19, enrolled during active disease.

The rearrangement uses TRBV2 and TRBJ1-1, with a possible D match to TRBD1 (6 bases). Trimming removed 5 bases from V and 6 bases from J, with 7 bases in between. The V gene's germline CDR1 is SNHLY and CDR2 FYNNEI. There are 11 residues in the CDR3. The DNA for the CDR3 is TGTGCCAGCAGTCAGGGGTCTGAAGCTTTCTTT. Protein sequence: CASSQGSEAFF.

This clone was seen a handful of times. The chain has TRBV11-1 and TRBJ1-1; no clear D. CDR3 length equals 14 residues. The V and J ends lost 2 bases and 0 bases respectively, with 7 bases between them. CDR1 and CDR2 from the germline V gene are SGHAT and FQDESV (reference sequence). The CDR3 DNA reads TGTGCCAGCAGCTTATTACAGCTGAACACTGAAGCTTTCTTT. This encodes CASSLLQLNTEAFF.

This clone was counted between two and nine times. The chain uses TRBV18 and TRBJ1-1; 9 bases line up with TRBD1. Unmatched junction bases numbered 3, after V lost 6 bases and J lost 4 bases. The CDR3 sequence is 13 residues long. Germline values: CDR1 KGHSH, CDR2 LQKENI. The CDR3 protein is CASSSTGGTEAFF. CDR3 bases: TGTGCCAGCTCCTCGACAGGGGGCACTGAAGCTTTCTTT. Drawing the rest from reference TRBV18 and TRBJ1-1, the complete variable domain is NAGVMQNPRHLVRRRGQEARLRCSPMKGHSHVYWYRQLPEEGLKFMVYLQKENIIDESGMPKERFSAEFPKEGPSILRIQQVVRGDSAAYFCASSSTGGTEAFFGQGTRLTVV.

The V and J genes are TRBV3-1 (or the pseudogene TRBV3-2) and TRBJ2-1, with D maybe TRBD1 (6 bases). Trimming removed 2 bases from V and 3 bases from J, with 17 bases in between. This CDR3 comprises 17 residues. Germline CDR1 and CDR2: LGHDT and YNNKEL (reference sequence). The CDR3 DNA is TGTGCCAGCAGCCAATCTCTCTCCCGGACAGACTACAATGAGCAGTTCTTC. Protein product: CASSQSLSRTDYNEQFF.

The table lists this clone with a count of one. The chain recombines TRBV7-2 with TRBJ2-7, with TRBD2 matching 10 bases. This CDR3 is 14 amino acids long. The V gene's germline CDR1 is SGHTA and CDR2 FQGNSA. The trim removed 5 bases at V and 6 bases at J, leaving 7 bases unmatched. Here the CDR3 DNA reads TGTGCCAGCAGCACACCGGGACTAGCGATCGAGCAGTACTTC. Translated: CASSTPGLAIEQYF.

To note about this clone: This sample also contains other DNA sequences that code for the same CDR3. The V gene is TRBV5-6, the J gene TRBJ2-6; TRBD1 is a possible D gene (5 bases). Trimming removed 0 bases at V and 0 bases at J, with 10 bases between. This CDR3 spans 17 amino acids. Germline V gives CDR1 SGHDT, CDR2 YYEEEE. The CDR3 spells CASSLGQTSSGANVLTF. CDR3 DNA: TGTGCCAGCAGCTTGGGACAGACAAGCTCTGGGGCCAACGTCCTGACTTTC. Full variable domain (outside the CDR3, taken from reference TRBV5-6 and TRBJ2-6): DAGVTQSPTHLIKTRGQQVTLRCSPKSGHDTVSWYQQALGQGPQFIFQYYEEEERQRGNFPDRFSGHQFPNYSSELNVNALLLGDSALYLCASSLGQTSSGANVLTFGAGSRLTVL.

The gene calls are TRBV6-5 and TRBJ2-2; 7 nucleotides agree with TRBD2. CDR3 length: 13 residues. Germline CDR1 MNHEY, CDR2 SVGAGI. Trimming at V came to 8 bases and at J to 4 bases, leaving 4 bases not matched to a gene. For the CDR3, the DNA is TGTGCCAGCGCGGGACTATTCACCGGGGAGCTGTTTTTT. Translation gives CASAGLFTGELFF.

The rearrangement uses TRBV6-5 and TRBJ1-5; 8 nucleotides line up with TRBD1. This CDR3 is built from 15 residues. The V and J ends lost 6 bases and 1 base, in that order; junction bases with no gene match: 5. CDR1 and CDR2 (germline): MNHEY, SVGAGI. The CDR3 protein is CASRLRTGSNQPQHF. As DNA, the CDR3 is TGTGCCAGCAGACTTAGGACAGGGAGCAATCAGCCCCAGCATTTT.

The chain employs TRBV5-1 and TRBJ2-4, with TRBD2 as a possible D gene (6 bases). Germline CDR1 reads SGHRS; CDR2 reads YFSETQ. This CDR3 region has 17 residues. Trimming left V 0 bases short and J 0 bases short, with 13 bases between. The CDR3 bases are TGCGCCAGCAGCTTGGAGGTGGGGAGGAAAGCCAAAAACATTCAGTACTTC. This encodes CASSLEVGRKAKNIQYF.

V and J are TRBV18 and TRBJ2-3; no clear D. V was shortened by 1 base and J by 7 bases, with 6 bases between the two germline ends. CDR1 is KGHSH, CDR2 LQKENI, per germline. The CDR3 extends over 12 amino acids. The CDR3 here is CASSPQENTQYF. The CDR3 region has the DNA TGTGCCAGCTCACCACAGGAGAATACGCAGTATTTT.

This clone was detected only a few times. The chain combines TRBV9 with TRBJ2-7, with D perhaps TRBD1 (5 bases). CDR3 length equals 14 residues. Germline V CDR1 and CDR2: SGDLS, YYNGEE. Trimming took 0 bases from V and 5 from J, leaving 12 bases between them. DNA for the CDR3: TGTGCCAGCAGCGTAGGGAAGGGGTGGGACGAGCAGTACTTC. Translating gives CASSVGKGWDEQYF.

The gene calls are TRBV6-1 and TRBJ1-4; maybe TRBD1 (5 bases). V dropped 0 bases and J dropped 8 bases, with 19 bases sitting between them. The CDR3 loop spans 17 amino acids. Per germline, CDR1 MNHNS and CDR2 SASEGT. This CDR3 reads CASSEAYEGGRGEKLFF. The DNA of the CDR3 is TGTGCCAGCAGTGAAGCGTACGAAGGAGGGAGGGGAGAAAAACTGTTTTTT.

The J gene is TRBJ2-1, the V gene TRBV13, with 9 bases fitting TRBD1. The CDR3 spans 15 residues. Germline lookup yields CDR1 PRHDT and CDR2 FYEKMQ (reference sequence). Losses at the gene ends were 5 bases for V and 4 bases for J; bases not matched to a gene: 6. The CDR3 DNA is TGTGCCAGCAGCAAGGGACAGGGTCGATACAATGAGCAGTTCTTC. Its protein product is CASSKGQGRYNEQFF.

CDR3 bases: TGTGCCTGTAGCGGAACCCCCTCCTACGAGCAGTACTTC. Translation gives CACSGTPSYEQYF. This chain joins TRBV30 and TRBJ2-7; tentatively, D is TRBD2 (6 bases). The CDR3 totals 13 residues. V lost 6 bases and J lost 0, with 12 bases in between. Germline V CDR1 and CDR2: GTSNPN, SVGIG (reference sequence).

Details on this clone: This sample also contains other DNA sequences that code for the same CDR3. This chain links TRBV5-1 with TRBJ2-1; 10 nucleotides match TRBD2. V was pared by 1 base and J by 6 bases, with 4 bases of the junction left unmatched. Germline lookup yields CDR1 SGHRS and CDR2 YFSETQ. CDR3 length: 15 amino acids. The DNA for the CDR3 is TGCGCCAGCAGCTTGTTAGCGGGGGGTCCCAATGAGCAGTTCTTC. It is translated as CASSLLAGGPNEQFF. The full variable domain, rest sourced from reference TRBV5-1 and TRBJ2-1, is KAGVTQTPRYLIKTRGQQVTLSCSPISGHRSVSWYQQTPGQGLQFLFEYFSETQRNKGNFPGRFSGRQFSNSRSEMNVSTLELGDSALYLCASSLLAGGPNEQFFGPGTRLTVL.

The V call is TRBV4-2, the J call TRBJ2-2, with TRBD2 matching over 8 bases. Per germline, CDR1 LGHNA and CDR2 YNFKEQ. The CDR3 runs 18 residues. Unmatched junction bases numbered 8, after V lost 0 bases and J lost 2 bases. The CDR3 sequence: CASSQDPIAGTNTGELFF. The DNA of the CDR3 is TGTGCCAGCAGCCAAGATCCTATAGCGGGGACTAACACCGGGGAGCTGTTTTTT.

The chain is built from TRBV3-1 (or the pseudogene TRBV3-2) and TRBJ1-1; D gene uncertain. V lost 2 bases to trimming and J lost 3 bases, with 13 bases between them. Per germline, CDR1 LGHDT and CDR2 YNNKEL (reference sequence). The CDR3 spans 15 residues. Here the CDR3 reads CASSQSSRVYTEAFF. In DNA form, the CDR3 reads TGTGCCAGCAGCCAATCCTCCCGGGTCTACACTGAAGCTTTCTTT.

The chain joins TRBV18 to TRBJ2-7; 12 nucleotides match TRBD2. Germline CDR1 reads KGHSH; CDR2 reads LQKENI. The J segment lost 2 bases and the V segment lost 3 bases, leaving 2 bases of the junction unmatched. The CDR3 has 15 amino acids. DNA for the CDR3: TGTGCCAGCTCACCCGGACTAGCGGGGCCCTACGAGCAGTACTTC. Protein sequence: CASSPGLAGPYEQYF.

The chain couples TRBV5-1 to TRBJ1-4, with 7 bases matching TRBD1. The germline gives CDR1 SGHRS, CDR2 YFSETQ. Trimming took 4 bases from V and 3 from J; bases not matched to a gene: 3. The CDR3 loop spans 14 amino acids. CDR3 in amino acids: CASSPGTANEKLFF. CDR3 DNA: TGCGCCAGCAGCCCAGGGACAGCTAATGAAAAACTGTTTTTT.